These 19 T cell receptor beta chains came from one sample sequenced in a study of CD8+CD57+ T cells in acquired aplastic anemia. Both TCR beta VDJ combination and CDR3 sequence profiling were carried out. Genomic DNA was the template for this profiling. TCRdb fed the reads into MiXCR, producing one record per CDR3 protein. The table includes some 220,000 distinct CDR3 sequences, 30% to 40% detected once. The sample was sorted CD4+, CD8+, or CD8+CD57+ T cells (not recorded which) from PBMCs. These TCRs come from a human donor in good health, serving as a control.

V is TRBV19 and J is TRBJ1-2; D ambiguous. Per the germline V gene, CDR1 is LNHDA and CDR2 is SQIVND (reference sequence). Trimming shortened V by 3 bases and J by 2 bases, and 10 bases separated the two germline ends. The length of the CDR3 is 14 residues. The CDR3 protein is CASSIGRLNYGYTF. In DNA, the CDR3 is TGTGCCAGTAGTATTGGCAGGCTGAACTATGGCTACACCTTC. The variable domain in full, with the rest retrieved from reference TRBV19 and TRBJ1-2, is DGGITQSPKYLFRKEGQNVTLSCEQNLNHDAMYWYRQDPGQGLRLIYYSQIVNDFQKGDIAEGYSVSREKKESFPLTVTSAQKNPTAFYLCASSIGRLNYGYTFGSGTRLTVV.

Notes on this clonotype: This sequence may be a read error, since a much larger clone differs from it by one base. This chain connects TRBV19 to TRBJ2-3; no clear D. The CDR3 spans 14 residues. Per the germline V gene, CDR1 is LNHDA and CDR2 is SQIVND (reference sequence). Trimming took 4 bases from V and 1 from J, leaving 9 bases between them. The CDR3 nucleotides read TGTGCCAGTAGTAGCTGGGTTTGCACAGATACGCAGTATTTT. This gives the protein CASSSWVCTDTQYF.

The table lists this clonotype with a few counts. The CDR3 DNA reads as TGTGCCAGCAGCAAGGGACAAGTAAATGGCTACACCTTC. Translated: CASSKGQVNGYTF. The V and J genes are TRBV3-1 and TRBJ1-2; D is possibly TRBD1 (6 bases). The CDR3 is made up of 13 amino acids. V was shortened by 5 bases and J by 6 bases, with 13 bases between the two germline ends. Germline V gene sequence: CDR1 LGHDT, CDR2 YNNKEL (reference sequence).

The CDR3 DNA sequence: TGTGCCTGGAGTGTACAGGAAGCTAACTATGGCTACACCTTC. This gives the protein CAWSVQEANYGYTF. This rearrangement joins TRBV30 to TRBJ1-2; tentatively, D is TRBD1 (5 bases). In germline, CDR1 is GTSNPN, CDR2 SVGIG (reference sequence). Trimming removed 0 bases at V and 0 bases at J, with 8 bases between. The CDR3 covers 14 residues.

With regard to this clonotype: A read error may be the cause here, since a much bigger clone is one base away. The chain joins TRBV6-5 to TRBJ1-2; D is undetermined. Germline CDR1 and CDR2: MNHEY and SVGAGI. CDR3 size: 13 residues. In DNA form, the CDR3 reads TGTGCCTGCAGTTACTCGACAAACTATGGCTACACCTTC. Amino acid sequence: CACSYSTNYGYTF.

The table lists this clonotype with a few counts. The chain carries TRBV12-3 or TRBV12-4 and TRBJ2-2; 12 bases are a match to TRBD2. The CDR3 covers 15 residues. V was clipped by 6 bases and J by 5 bases; unmatched bases: 4. The CDR3 is CASRLTSGGTGELFF. The CDR3 nucleotides are TGTGCCAGCAGATTGACTAGCGGGGGTACCGGGGAGCTGTTTTTT.

The chain couples TRBV4-1 to TRBJ1-1; D uncertain. This CDR3 has 16 amino acids. Trimming left V 0 bases short and J 5 bases short, with 16 bases between. Germline loops: CDR1 MGHRA, CDR2 YSYEKL. In DNA form, the CDR3 reads TGCGCCAGCAGCCAAGATCGGAGCTGGATGGAAACTGAAGCTTTCTTT. Translation: CASSQDRSWMETEAFF.

At least ten counts were recorded for this clonotype. The chain uses TRBV20-1 and TRBJ2-5; TRBD2 agrees at 9 bases. Germline V CDR1 and CDR2: DFQATT, SNEGSKA (reference sequence). This CDR3 comprises 15 residues. The ends lost 0 bases at V and 3 bases at J; junction bases unmatched: 5. The CDR3 bases are TGCAGTGCTAGAGATGCCTCTAGCGGGGAAGAGACCCAGTACTTC. Its translation: CSARDASSGEETQYF.

The rearrangement uses TRBV10-2 and TRBJ1-4; 9 bases align to TRBD1. Germline values: CDR1 WSHSY, CDR2 SAAADI. V shed 7 bases and J 11 bases; nucleotides not matched to a gene: 5. This CDR3 contains 12 residues. CDR3 in DNA: TGCGCCAGCAAACCCGACAGGGGGAAACTGTTTTTT. Its translation: CASKPDRGKLFF.

Ten or more counts support this clonotype. The CDR3 DNA is TGTGCCAGTAGTATCGGGGGGTTTCGGGAAAAACTGTTTTTT. This sequence encodes CASSIGGFREKLFF. This chain links TRBV19 with TRBJ1-4, with a weak D call TRBD1 (5 bases). The CDR3 loop spans 14 amino acids. Deletions cut 3 bases from V and 8 bases from J, with 13 bases between. Per the germline V gene, CDR1 is LNHDA and CDR2 is SQIVND (reference sequence).

This rearrangement joins TRBV29-1 to TRBJ1-2, with TRBD1 identical over 7 bases. V trimming: 8 bases; J trimming: 0 bases; junction bases outside the gene matches: 6. The CDR3 is 13 amino acids. In germline, CDR1 is SQVTM, CDR2 ANQGSEA. The CDR3 nucleotides read TGCAGCTCCCGGGACAGATCTAACTATGGCTACACCTTC. Its protein product is CSSRDRSNYGYTF.

This clonotype came up many times. The rearrangement uses TRBV24-1 and TRBJ2-1; TRBD2 might be the D (5 bases). Germline V gene lookup returns CDR1 KGHDR and CDR2 SFDVKD. Trimming stripped 3 bases from V and 3 bases from J, with 14 bases between. This CDR3 spans 16 amino acids. DNA of the CDR3: TGTGCCACCAGTGATCCGGACTCCTCGGACTACAATGAGCAGTTCTTC. Residues: CATSDPDSSDYNEQFF.

This clonotype occurred a few times. The chain carries TRBV4-1 and TRBJ2-1; D gene uncertain. The CDR3 sequence is 17 residues long. The ends were cut back, 3 bases at V and 2 bases at J, with 17 bases in the middle. Germline lookup yields CDR1 MGHRA and CDR2 YSYEKL. CDR3 sequence: CASSQDRVLKTYNEQFF. Here the CDR3 DNA reads TGCGCCAGCAGCCAGGATCGGGTACTAAAGACCTACAATGAGCAGTTCTTC.

The chain carries TRBV11-2 and TRBJ1-4; unclear D gene. The CDR3 is made up of 16 amino acids. The V gene lost 2 bases and the J gene lost 0 bases, with 10 bases spanning the gap. The germline V gene encodes CDR1 SGHAT and CDR2 FQNNGV. CDR3 region: CASSLRPHATNEKLFF. In DNA, the CDR3 is TGTGCCAGCAGCTTAAGGCCCCACGCAACTAATGAAAAACTGTTTTTT.

J is TRBJ2-5 and V is TRBV25-1; 7 bases agree with TRBD2. Germline CDR1 MGHDK, CDR2 SYGVNS. There are 14 residues in the CDR3. The J segment lost 3 bases and the V segment lost 11 bases, leaving 12 bases of the junction unmatched. The CDR3: CAWRLTSAKETQYF. For the CDR3, the DNA is TGTGCCTGGAGGCTCACTAGCGCTAAAGAGACCCAGTACTTC. Full variable domain (outside the CDR3, taken from reference TRBV25-1 and TRBJ2-5): EADIYQTPRYLVIGTGKKITLECSQTMGHDKMYWYQQDPGMELHLIHYSYGVNSTEKGDLSSESTVSRIRTEHFPLTLESARPSHTSQYLCAWRLTSAKETQYFGPGTRLLVL.

This clonotype has at least ten counts. This sequence joins TRBV20-1 and TRBJ2-7, with 10 bases identical to TRBD2. The germline gives CDR1 DFQATT, CDR2 SNEGSKA (reference sequence). The CDR3 is 15 amino acids. V shed 6 bases and J 0 bases; nucleotides not matched to a gene: 8. The CDR3 DNA reads TGCAGTGCGTTCACTAGCGGGACTTCCTCCTACGAGCAGTACTTC. It yields the protein CSAFTSGTSSYEQYF.

V is TRBV6-1 and J is TRBJ1-4, with 8 bases that match TRBD1. The V gene end was trimmed by 5 bases and the J gene end by 11 bases; junction bases not matched to a gene: 4. The CDR3 is made up of 12 amino acids. Germline V gene sequence: CDR1 MNHNS, CDR2 SASEGT. Here the CDR3 reads CASSKDRVKLFF. For the CDR3, the DNA is TGTGCCAGCAGTAAGGACAGGGTGAAACTGTTTTTT.

This clonotype was seen a handful of times. The rearrangement links TRBV6-5 to TRBJ2-5, with a tentative D call TRBD1 (5 bases). The CDR3 extends over 14 amino acids. Germline V gene sequence: CDR1 MNHEY, CDR2 SVGAGI. Trimming removed 0 bases at V and 2 bases at J, with 7 bases between. This chain's CDR3 is CASSYSGLQETQYF. CDR3 in DNA: TGTGCCAGCAGTTACTCGGGGCTTCAAGAGACCCAGTACTTC.

On this clonotype: Germline and junction disagree at one end, which may indicate a read error. V and J are TRBV2 and TRBJ2-5, with 9 bases lining up with TRBD1. The CDR3 has 15 amino acids. Germline lookup yields CDR1 SNHLY and CDR2 FYNNEI. The CDR3 DNA reads as TGTGCCAGCAGTGCAGACAGGGGGACCAGGGAGACCCAGCACTTC. It is translated as CASSADRGTRETQHF.